These 20 T cell receptor beta chains share one sample of origin, sequenced in a study of beta chain features in type 1 diabetes. Reverse transcribing all isolated RNA meant expressed TCRB transcripts were sequenced. Measured with immunoSEQ multiplex PCR; TCRdb has only the in-frame clones, and not every one. This table has 240,000 or so clones, about 20% appearing once. These receptors are not linked to any known antigen. Study-wide points: A moderate, significant TCRB CDR3 shortening appeared in type 1 diabetes across four CD4+ subsets.

The sequenced material came from naive CD4+ T cells from blood. These receptors were obtained from a woman in her thirties or forties with type 1 diabetes.

This clone has just a few counts. In DNA form, the CDR3 reads TGTGCCGACAGGGTGTGTCAGCCCCAGCATTTT. It yields the protein CADRVCQPQHF. This sequence joins TRBV30 and TRBJ1-5; 7 bases map to TRBD1. The CDR3 consists of 11 residues. V dropped 8 bases and J dropped 6; count of bases not matched to a gene: 4. Germline loops: CDR1 GTSNPN, CDR2 SVGIG (reference sequence). Drawing the rest from reference TRBV30 and TRBJ1-5, the complete variable domain is SQTIHQWPATLVQPVGSPLSLECTVEGTSNPNLYWYRQAAGRGLQLLFYSVGIGQISSEVPQNLSASRPQDRQFILSSKKLLLSDSGFYLCADRVCQPQHFGDGTRLSIL.

The J gene is TRBJ2-1, the V gene TRBV19; D is ambiguous. Trimming took off 5 bases at V and 10 bases at J, with 21 bases between the two ends. CDR1 LNHDA and CDR2 SQIVND come from the germline V gene (reference sequence). This CDR3 has 15 amino acids. The CDR3 DNA sequence: TGTGCCAGTAGTGGGCCGACGAGCCCCAAATCGGAGCAGTTCTTC. It codes for CASSGPTSPKSEQFF.

This clone has just a few counts. The rearrangement joins TRBV30 to TRBJ2-5; tentatively, D is TRBD1 (6 bases). Germline CDR1 reads GTSNPN; CDR2 reads SVGIG (reference sequence). This CDR3 region has 12 residues. Trimming left V 5 bases short and J 5 bases short, with 12 bases between. CDR3 sequence (DNA): TGTGCCTGGGAGGCAGGGGCCGAGACCCAGTACTTC. As protein: CAWEAGAETQYF.

This clone was seen a few times. The CDR3 here is CASSEGGTSEDTQYF. Here the CDR3 DNA reads TGTGCCAGCAGTGAGGGCGGGACCAGTGAGGATACGCAGTATTTT. This chain uses TRBV7-2 with TRBJ2-3; D might be TRBD2 (6 bases). Germline CDR1 is SGHTA and CDR2 is FQGNSA. The CDR3 runs to 15 residues. V lost 6 bases and J 6 bases, leaving 19 bases between the germline ends.

The chain carries TRBV6-5 and TRBJ1-2; 9 bases line up with TRBD1. The V gene's germline CDR1 is MNHEY and CDR2 SVGAGI. The V segment lost 0 bases and the J segment 6 bases; nucleotides outside the gene matches: 5. The CDR3 runs 15 residues. Here the CDR3 DNA reads TGTGCCAGCAGTTACTCGATCGGACAGGGGCATGGCTACACCTTC. Translating gives CASSYSIGQGHGYTF.

This chain joins TRBV7-2 and TRBJ1-2, with D tentatively TRBD1 (5 bases). The CDR3 consists of 15 residues. The V end lost 3 bases, the J end lost 2 bases, and 13 bases lay between the germline ends. Germline CDR1 is SGHTA and CDR2 is FQGNSA. CDR3 bases: TGTGCCAGCAGCTTGAGTCAGGGAAGGAACTATGGCTACACCTTC. The encoded protein is CASSLSQGRNYGYTF.

This clone has a handful of counts. The chain is built from TRBV5-4 and TRBJ2-5; tentative D call: TRBD2 (6 bases). Per germline, CDR1 SGHNT and CDR2 YYREEE (reference sequence). V lost 4 bases and J 1 base, leaving 8 bases between the germline ends. The CDR3 runs to 13 residues. The CDR3 sequence: CASSREPQETQYF. The CDR3 DNA is TGTGCCAGCAGCCGGGAGCCCCAAGAGACCCAGTACTTC.

The V gene is TRBV11-2, the J gene TRBJ2-1; D perhaps matches TRBD2 (5 bases). Germline lookup yields CDR1 SGHAT and CDR2 FQNNGV. This CDR3 has 13 amino acids. Trimming stripped 5 bases from V and 7 bases from J, with 12 bases between. The DNA for the CDR3 is TGTGCCAGCAGCCTCCCAGGCGGGAATGAGCAGTTCTTC. Translation: CASSLPGGNEQFF.

This clone was seen only a few times. The V call is TRBV7-9, the J call TRBJ2-1; no clear D. Germline V gene sequence: CDR1 SEHNR, CDR2 FQNEAQ (reference sequence). Deletions cut 5 bases from V and 6 bases from J, with 5 bases between. This CDR3 spans 11 amino acids. The CDR3 reads CASSQSNEQFF. The DNA for the CDR3 is TGTGCCAGCAGCCAGTCCAATGAGCAGTTCTTC.

V is TRBV27 and J is TRBJ1-1; weak D call: TRBD1 (5 bases). The V gene's germline CDR1 is MNHEY and CDR2 SMNVEV (reference sequence). The CDR3 loop spans 14 amino acids. The germline V and J ends were trimmed by 5 bases and 1 base, with 11 bases remaining between them. The chain's CDR3 is CASSKQTANTEAFF. As DNA, the CDR3 is TGTGCCAGCAGTAAGCAGACAGCGAACACTGAAGCTTTCTTT.

This clone showed up just a few times. The rearrangement links TRBV9 to TRBJ1-1; the D gene is possibly TRBD1 (5 bases). V was cut by 5 bases and J by 0 bases, with 17 bases left in between. The V gene's germline CDR1 is SGDLS and CDR2 YYNGEE. The CDR3 length is 16 residues. For the CDR3, the DNA is TGTGCCAGCAGTCACCCGCGGGGACTTATGAACACTGAAGCTTTCTTT. The encoded protein is CASSHPRGLMNTEAFF.

The V call is TRBV6-5, the J call TRBJ1-2; D perhaps matches TRBD1 (6 bases). The CDR3 loop spans 12 amino acids. CDR1 is MNHEY and CDR2 is SVGAGI in the germline V gene. V gave up 6 bases and J gave up 3 bases, with 8 bases separating them. CDR3 in amino acids: CASSSGDYGYTF. The CDR3 DNA reads as TGTGCCAGCAGCTCAGGGGACTATGGCTACACCTTC.

This rearrangement joins TRBV6-5 to TRBJ2-7; TRBD1 matches at 8 bases. CDR3 length: 13 amino acids. The ends lost 6 bases at V and 6 bases at J; junction bases unmatched: 7. Germline V gene sequence: CDR1 MNHEY, CDR2 SVGAGI. The chain's CDR3 is CASRLGTGREQYF. The DNA of the CDR3 is TGTGCCAGCAGACTCGGGACAGGCCGCGAGCAGTACTTC.

The sample holds a few counts of this clone. J is TRBJ2-7 and V is TRBV19; D perhaps matches TRBD1 (6 bases). V was trimmed by 5 bases and J by 0 bases, leaving 11 bases between them. Germline V CDR1 and CDR2: LNHDA, SQIVND (reference sequence). This CDR3 region has 14 residues. The CDR3 nucleotides read TGTGCCAGTAGTTTTGACAGGAACTCCTACGAGCAGTACTTC. Encoded protein: CASSFDRNSYEQYF.

The CDR3 sequence: CASSPPALGTQYF. The CDR3 nucleotides are TGTGCCAGCTCACCACCAGCCCTTGGGACCCAGTACTTC. The gene calls are TRBV18 and TRBJ2-5; unclear D gene. The CDR3 spans 13 residues. From germline, CDR1 is KGHSH and CDR2 LQKENI. Trimming left V 0 bases short and J 7 bases short, with 9 bases between. Variable domain in full (rest from reference TRBV18 and TRBJ2-5): NAGVMQNPRHLVRRRGQEARLRCSPMKGHSHVYWYRQLPEEGLKFMVYLQKENIIDESGMPKERFSAEFPKEGPSILRIQQVVRGDSAAYFCASSPPALGTQYFGPGTRLLVL.

This chain links TRBV19 with TRBJ2-2; 11 positions match TRBD2. The CDR3 spans 18 residues. Germline V lookup: CDR1 LNHDA, CDR2 SQIVND (reference sequence). Germline trimming cut 5 bases from V and 0 bases from J; bases unmatched to any gene: 8. DNA of the CDR3: TGTGCCAGTAGTCCCCGGCTAGCGGGGGGCTCGAACACCGGGGAGCTGTTTTTT. Amino acids: CASSPRLAGGSNTGELFF. Variable domain in full (rest from reference TRBV19 and TRBJ2-2): DGGITQSPKYLFRKEGQNVTLSCEQNLNHDAMYWYRQDPGQGLRLIYYSQIVNDFQKGDIAEGYSVSREKKESFPLTVTSAQKNPTAFYLCASSPRLAGGSNTGELFFGEGSRLTVL.

This clone was detected only a few times. CDR3 bases: TGTGCCATCAGTGCCGTAGCGGGAACTGCCGCCGGGGAGCTGTTTTTT. It yields the protein CAISAVAGTAAGELFF. The chain recombines TRBV10-3 with TRBJ2-2; 8 bases align to TRBD2. Trimming took 4 bases from V and 6 from J; bases not matched to a gene: 10. Germline V CDR1 and CDR2: ENHRY, SYGVKD. This CDR3 has 16 amino acids.

V usage is TRBV12-5 and J usage is TRBJ1-2, with 7 bases fitting TRBD1. Germline V gene data show CDR1 as LGHNT and CDR2 as FRNRAP. The length of the CDR3 is 14 residues. V gave up 4 bases and J gave up 6 bases; unmatched junction bases: 8. The CDR3 sequence: CASGSTGTVDGYTF. CDR3 sequence (DNA): TGTGCTAGTGGTTCTACCGGGACAGTAGATGGCTACACCTTC.

The chain uses TRBV5-1 and TRBJ2-1; 7 nucleotides match TRBD1. Germline-derived CDR1 and CDR2 are SGHRS and YFSETQ. The trim removed 0 bases at V and 8 bases at J, leaving 5 bases unmatched. This CDR3 is 14 amino acids long. CDR3 in amino acids: CASSLEGQMDEQFF. For the CDR3, the DNA is TGCGCCAGCAGCTTGGAGGGACAGATGGATGAGCAGTTCTTC. The entire variable domain, with the rest obtained from reference TRBV5-1 and TRBJ2-1, is as follows: KAGVTQTPRYLIKTRGQQVTLSCSPISGHRSVSWYQQTPGQGLQFLFEYFSETQRNKGNFPGRFSGRQFSNSRSEMNVSTLELGDSALYLCASSLEGQMDEQFFGPGTRLTVL.

The chain uses TRBV6-6 and TRBJ1-6; D may be TRBD1 (5 bases). Per the germline V gene, CDR1 is MNHNY and CDR2 is SVGAGI (reference sequence). The CDR3 is 16 amino acids. Between the trimmed V and J ends, which lost 5 bases and 0 bases, there was a span of 11 bases. The CDR3 reads CASSRQSSSYNSPLHF. The CDR3, as DNA: TGTGCCAGCAGTCGACAGTCGAGCTCCTATAATTCACCCCTCCACTTT.